Below, one T cell receptor beta chain is given with its context. Which antigen it targets is not known. Nothing much larger sits one base from this clone, and base qualities are not available. This specimen belongs to a study of blood T cells in healthy people across ages (dated by TCRdb to between 2015 and 2017). Notes on the research overall: Template switching captured roughly one uniquely barcoded TCR beta cDNA molecule per two T cells in model experiments. Age-related changes in TCR beta repertoire diversity were measured in the study by deep sequencing normalized with unique cDNA molecular identifiers. Donors were grouped into four age groups: young (average approximately 15 years), middle-aged (around 39), aged (around 56) and long-lived (about 89). To avoid experimental bias, donors of different ages were randomly spread across the sequencing lanes. Two additional independent replicas of 1 million unique cDNA reads from the same blood draw were analyzed for two donors (one aged 18 to 30 and one aged 80 or older).

Donors were under 40 systemically healthy Caucasian individuals from Russia aged roughly 6 to 90 years. Each donor gave approximately 10 milliliters of peripheral blood, collected into EDTA-treated Vacutainer tubes. Ficoll-Paque density-gradient centrifugation was used to isolate PBMCs, with at least 6.5 million obtained per sample. Total RNA, at least 5 micrograms per sample, was extracted from PBMCs with Trizol reagent. For every donor, flow cytometry on a PBMC aliquot measured the percentage of naive CD45RAhigh/CD27high T cells. Libraries were made using 5' RACE. Sequenced using an Illumina HiSeq 2500. A second PCR of 7 to 11 cycles was run with a J-beta primer mix and a sample-barcoded 5' primer. A unique molecular identifier was introduced onto each TCR beta cDNA molecule by a template-switch 5' adaptor carrying 12 random nucleotides. At least 3 million CDR3-containing paired-end reads were obtained from each sample. The Mint cDNA synthesis kit, primed by a TRBC-specific oligonucleotide, was used to synthesize first-strand cDNA from all RNA. Following uracil-DNA glycosylase treatment, a first 18-cycle PCR with universal primers M1SS and BC2_uni_R was performed on all cDNA. The paper's data handling went like this. For normalization, 1 million high-quality reads, each with a distinct molecular identifier, were randomly selected from each sample. Reads sharing molecular identifiers were discarded rather than binned into consensus sequences. CDR3 identification, clonotype clustering and error correction used MiTCR with a Q25 quality threshold and the strictest error-elimination algorithm. A nonparametric unseen species model using Euler transformation provided a lower-bound estimate of total TCR beta diversity. Clones were called with MiXCR by TCRdb after fastp trimmed the public reads at Q25, and only in-frame beta chains were retained. Rows merge per CDR3 protein into single entries with the most common DNA and genes. The V and J calls reflect TCRdb's pipeline rather than the authors' work. The sample yields hundreds of thousands of distinct CDR3 sequences; about 55% were counted once. 50% to 65% of the sample lies in the top ten.

For CDR1 and CDR2, the germline V gene (reference sequence) lists LGHDT and YNNKEL. The CDR3 measures 12 amino acids from cysteine to phenylalanine. CDR3 DNA is the only sequence kept; it has 36 bases, read in frame from the first base. V gives up 3 bases and J gives up 8 bases, and the segment between their germline ends measures 10 bases. On the study overall, not on this receptor specifically: Because the CMV infection status of the donors was unknown, age-related changes in expanded clonotypes may potentially have been confounded. Compared with the aged group, more naive CD4+ T cells, fewer expanded clones and increased TCR diversity were shown by the long-lived group, suggesting age selection. There was a strong correlation between observed TCR beta diversity and the percentage of naive T cells measured by flow cytometry. Total diversity estimates from one million sequenced T cells were considered lower bounds and underestimates. Since profiling was done on bulk unsorted PBMCs, naive and antigen-experienced compartments could not be conclusively compared. Observed TCR beta diversity per million T cells fell roughly linearly with age, and a significant reduction was already apparent by age around 40.

The sequenced material came from blood. The chain is made from TRBV3-1 and TRBJ1-2, with TRBD1 tentatively as D gene (5 bases match). This clonotype originated in a man in his fifties or sixties in good health. The CDR3 sequence is CASSQAGQGYTF. In nucleotides, the sequence is TGTGCCAGCAGCCAGGCAGGGCAAGGCTACACCTTC. With all but the CDR3 taken from the reference TRBV3-1 and TRBJ1-2 genes, the full variable domain is: DTAVSQTPKYLVTQMGNDKSIKCEQNLGHDTMYWYKQDSKKFLKIMFSYNNKELIINETVPNRFSPKSPDKAHLNLHINSLELGDSAVYFCASSQAGQGYTFGSGTRLTVV.